The 6 T cell receptor beta chains below all came from one sample that was sequenced in a study of blood T cell repertoires in COVID-19. TCRdb's table, derived via immunoSEQ multiplex PCR, lists solely in-frame clones and lacks some. The sample includes some 150,000 clones, roughly 90% seen only once; the top ten take approximately 10%. Sequenced material: peripheral blood. These receptors were taken from a man between 45 and 60 years old with active or convalescent COVID-19.

This clone has a handful of counts. The rearrangement uses TRBV12-5 and TRBJ2-7, with TRBD1 matching 10 bases. From germline, CDR1 is LGHNT and CDR2 FRNRAP. The length of the CDR3 is 15 residues. After removal of 5 bases from V and 2 bases from J, the junction contained 6 bases not matched to a gene. CDR3 bases: TGTGCTAGTGGTGACAGGGGGCGCGAACCCTACGAGCAGTACTTC. Translated: CASGDRGREPYEQYF.

The chain carries TRBV2 and TRBJ2-3, with 9 bases lining up with TRBD1. The germline CDR1 and CDR2 sequences are SNHLY and FYNNEI. The CDR3 loop spans 15 amino acids. J gave up 0 bases and V 6 bases, and 4 bases lay outside the gene matches. The CDR3, as DNA: TGTGCCAGCAGCCCAGGACAGGGGAGCACAGATACGCAGTATTTT. Translated: CASSPGQGSTDTQYF.

J is TRBJ2-5 and V is TRBV5-6; TRBD1 matches at 7 bases. This CDR3 is 17 amino acids long. Germline CDR1 and CDR2: SGHDT and YYEEEE. The ends lost 3 bases at V and 0 bases at J; junction bases unmatched: 11. The CDR3 region has the DNA TGTGCCAGCAGCTATGATGAGGGGGCGAGGTACCAAGAGACCCAGTACTTC. Translated, it gives CASSYDEGARYQETQYF. Together with reference TRBV5-6 and TRBJ2-5, the CDR3 gives the full variable domain: DAGVTQSPTHLIKTRGQQVTLRCSPKSGHDTVSWYQQALGQGPQFIFQYYEEEERQRGNFPDRFSGHQFPNYSSELNVNALLLGDSALYLCASSYDEGARYQETQYFGPGTRLLVL.

This chain uses TRBV15 with TRBJ2-2; possible D gene TRBD2, 5 bases. This CDR3 spans 15 amino acids. Germline V gene sequence: CDR1 LNHNV, CDR2 YYDKDF (reference sequence). Trimming stripped 5 bases from V and 2 bases from J, with 12 bases between. The CDR3 DNA is TGTGCCACCAGCGGCCGGGGAGATAACACCGGGGAGCTGTTTTTT. Amino acids: CATSGRGDNTGELFF.

The chain carries TRBV18 and TRBJ2-3; 7 positions agree with TRBD1. The CDR3 has 16 residues. V lost 5 bases to trimming and J lost 4 bases; unmatched junction nucleotides: 12. Germline values: CDR1 KGHSH, CDR2 LQKENI. Here the CDR3 DNA reads TGTGCCAGCTCATCCCGGGCAGGGGGAGTCGCAGATACGCAGTATTTT. Amino acids: CASSSRAGGVADTQYF.

This chain uses TRBV27 with TRBJ1-5, with TRBD1 as a possible D gene (5 bases). CDR3 size: 15 residues. Looked up from germline, CDR1 is MNHEY and CDR2 is SMNVEV (reference sequence). V lost 5 bases to trimming and J lost 5 bases, with 16 bases between them. For the CDR3, the DNA is TGTGCCAGCAGTACCTCAGGGTATGGGGATCAGCCCCAGCATTTT. Translated, it gives CASSTSGYGDQPQHF.